Below, one T cell receptor beta chain is given with its context. The antigen remains undetermined. A much larger clone differs from this one at a single base, so this may be a read error. The data were taken from a study of molecular identifiers for immune sequencing clone quantification. Study results and caveats: Even with about a million naive cells present, spiked Jurkat TCR RNA from one cell was reportedly detectable.

Trimming left V 3 bases short and J 5 bases short, with 11 bases between. Germline-derived CDR1 and CDR2 are SGHAT and FQNNGV. The CDR3 runs to 14 residues. In preparing bulk TCR libraries, previously described methods and listed TCR primers were used. TCRdb processed the PCR reads anew with MiXCR; each CDR3 protein has one entry. The table includes about 100,000 distinct CDR3 sequences, about 35% detected once. Sequencing used naive CD8+ T cells from blood, with Jurkat cell RNA spiked in. The subset denotes: FACS-sorted CD8+CD4-CCR7+CD45RA+ naive T cells. The receptor comes from a human donor in good health. Some libraries in this study had Jurkat cell RNA spiked in. This sequence joins TRBV11-2 and TRBJ2-1; D gene ambiguous. The CDR3 sequence is CASSFSVEHNEQFF. CDR3 bases: TGTGCCAGCAGCTTTTCGGTAGAGCACAATGAGCAGTTCTTC. Drawing the rest from reference TRBV11-2 and TRBJ2-1, the complete variable domain is EAGVAQSPRYKIIEKRQSVAFWCNPISGHATLYWYQQILGQGPKLLIQFQNNGVVDDSQLPKDRFSAERLKGVDSTLKIQPAKLEDSAVYLCASSFSVEHNEQFFGPGTRLTVL.